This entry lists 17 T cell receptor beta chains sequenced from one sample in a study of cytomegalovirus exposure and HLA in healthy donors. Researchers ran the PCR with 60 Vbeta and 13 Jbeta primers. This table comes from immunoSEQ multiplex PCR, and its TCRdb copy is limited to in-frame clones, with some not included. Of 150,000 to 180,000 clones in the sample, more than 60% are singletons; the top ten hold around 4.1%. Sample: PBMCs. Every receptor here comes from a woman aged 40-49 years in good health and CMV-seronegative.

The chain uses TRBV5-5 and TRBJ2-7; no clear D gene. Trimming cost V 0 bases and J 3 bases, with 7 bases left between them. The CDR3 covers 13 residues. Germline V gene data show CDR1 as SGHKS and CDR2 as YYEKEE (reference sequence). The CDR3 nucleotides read TGTGCCAGCAGCTTGGAAGAGGACTACGAGCAGTACTTC. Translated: CASSLEEDYEQYF. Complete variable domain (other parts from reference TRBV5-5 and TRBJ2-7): DAGVTQSPTHLIKTRGQQVTLRCSPISGHKSVSWYQQVLGQGPQFIFQYYEKEERGRGNFPDRFSARQFPNYSSELNVNALLLGDSALYLCASSLEEDYEQYFGPGTRLTVT.

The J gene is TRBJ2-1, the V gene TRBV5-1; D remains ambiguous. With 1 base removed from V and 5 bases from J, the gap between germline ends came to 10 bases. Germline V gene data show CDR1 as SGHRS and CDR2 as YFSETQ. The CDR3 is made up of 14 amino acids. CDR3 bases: TGCGCCAGCAGCTTGAGAGGCAGAAACAATGAGCAGTTCTTC. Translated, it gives CASSLRGRNNEQFF.

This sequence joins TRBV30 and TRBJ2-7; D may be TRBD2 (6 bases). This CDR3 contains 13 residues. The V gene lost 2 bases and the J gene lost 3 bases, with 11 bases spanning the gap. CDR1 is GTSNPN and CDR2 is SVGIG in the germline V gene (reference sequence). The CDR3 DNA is TGTGCCTGGAGTCCCGGGACTGTCTACGAGCAGTACTTC. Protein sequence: CAWSPGTVYEQYF.

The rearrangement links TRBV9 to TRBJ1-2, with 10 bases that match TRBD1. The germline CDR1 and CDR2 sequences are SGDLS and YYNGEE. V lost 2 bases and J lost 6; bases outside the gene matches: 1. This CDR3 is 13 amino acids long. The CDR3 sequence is CASSVTGGHGYTF. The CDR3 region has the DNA TGTGCCAGCAGCGTGACAGGGGGCCATGGCTACACCTTC.

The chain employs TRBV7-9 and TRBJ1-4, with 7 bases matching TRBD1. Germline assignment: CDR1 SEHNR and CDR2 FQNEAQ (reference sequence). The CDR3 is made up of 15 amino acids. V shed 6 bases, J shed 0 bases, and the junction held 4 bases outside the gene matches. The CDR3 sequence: CASSFGQATNEKLFF. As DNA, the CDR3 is TGTGCCAGCAGTTTCGGACAGGCAACTAATGAAAAACTGTTTTTT.

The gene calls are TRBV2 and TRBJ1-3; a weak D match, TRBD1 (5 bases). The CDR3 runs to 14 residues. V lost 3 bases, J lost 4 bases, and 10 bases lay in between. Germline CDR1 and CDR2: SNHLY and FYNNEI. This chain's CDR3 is CASSEEGWGNTIYF. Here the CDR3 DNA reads TGTGCCAGCAGTGAGGAGGGGTGGGGAAACACCATATATTTT.

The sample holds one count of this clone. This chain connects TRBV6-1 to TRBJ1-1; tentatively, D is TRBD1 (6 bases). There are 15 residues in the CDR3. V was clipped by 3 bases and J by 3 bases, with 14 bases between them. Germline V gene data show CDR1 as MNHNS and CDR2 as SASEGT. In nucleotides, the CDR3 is TGTGCCAGCAGTGAGGATCTACAGGGAGACACTGAAGCTTTCTTT. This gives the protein CASSEDLQGDTEAFF.

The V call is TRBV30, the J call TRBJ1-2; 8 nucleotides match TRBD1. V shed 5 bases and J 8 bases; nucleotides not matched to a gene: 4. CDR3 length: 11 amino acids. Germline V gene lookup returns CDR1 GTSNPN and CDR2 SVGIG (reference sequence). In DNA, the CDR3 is TGTGCCTGGCAGGGGGCTTGGGGCTACACCTTC. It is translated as CAWQGAWGYTF.

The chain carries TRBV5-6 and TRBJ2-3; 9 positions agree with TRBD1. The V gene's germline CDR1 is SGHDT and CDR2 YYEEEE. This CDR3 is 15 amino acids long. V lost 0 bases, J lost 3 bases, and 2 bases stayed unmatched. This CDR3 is CASSLATGGTDTQYF. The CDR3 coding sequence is TGTGCCAGCAGCTTGGCGACAGGGGGTACAGATACGCAGTATTTT.

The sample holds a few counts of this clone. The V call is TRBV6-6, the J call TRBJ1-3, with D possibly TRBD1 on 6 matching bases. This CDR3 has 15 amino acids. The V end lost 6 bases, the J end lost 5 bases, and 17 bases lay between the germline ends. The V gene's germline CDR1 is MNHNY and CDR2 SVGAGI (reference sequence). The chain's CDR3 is CASRPHEGDRNTIYF. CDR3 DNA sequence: TGTGCCAGCAGGCCACACGAGGGGGACAGAAACACCATATATTTT.

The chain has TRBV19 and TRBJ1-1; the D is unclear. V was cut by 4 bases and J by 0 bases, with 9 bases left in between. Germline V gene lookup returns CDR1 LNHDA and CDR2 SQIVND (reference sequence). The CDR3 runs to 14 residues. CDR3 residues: CASSSRTLNTEAFF. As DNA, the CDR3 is TGTGCCAGTAGTAGTAGAACTTTGAACACTGAAGCTTTCTTT.

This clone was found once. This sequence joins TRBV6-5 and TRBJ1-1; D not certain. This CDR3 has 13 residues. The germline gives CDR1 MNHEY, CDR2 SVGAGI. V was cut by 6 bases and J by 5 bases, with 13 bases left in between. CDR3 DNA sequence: TGTGCCAGCAGCCCCTTGGAGGGAACTGAAGCTTTCTTT. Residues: CASSPLEGTEAFF.

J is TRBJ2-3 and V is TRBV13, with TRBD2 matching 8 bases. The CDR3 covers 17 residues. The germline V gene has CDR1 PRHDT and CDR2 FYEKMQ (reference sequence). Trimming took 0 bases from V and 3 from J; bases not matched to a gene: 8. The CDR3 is CASSLGRSGGETDTQYF. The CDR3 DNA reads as TGTGCCAGCAGCTTAGGTCGATCCGGGGGGGAGACAGATACGCAGTATTTT.

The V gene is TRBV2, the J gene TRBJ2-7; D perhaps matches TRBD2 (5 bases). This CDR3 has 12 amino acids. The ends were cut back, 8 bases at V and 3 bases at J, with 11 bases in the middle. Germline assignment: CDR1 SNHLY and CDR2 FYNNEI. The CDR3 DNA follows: TGTGCCAGCCGAGGCGGGTACTACGAGCAGTACTTC. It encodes CASRGGYYEQYF. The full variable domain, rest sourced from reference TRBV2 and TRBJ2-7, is EPEVTQTPSHQVTQMGQEVILRCVPISNHLYFYWYRQILGQKVEFLVSFYNNEISEKSEIFDDQFSVERPDGSNFTLKIRSTKLEDSAMYFCASRGGYYEQYFGPGTRLTVT.

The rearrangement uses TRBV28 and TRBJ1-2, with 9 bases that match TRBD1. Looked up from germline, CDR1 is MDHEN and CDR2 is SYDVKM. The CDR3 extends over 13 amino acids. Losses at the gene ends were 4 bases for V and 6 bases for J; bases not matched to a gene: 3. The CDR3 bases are TGTGCCAGCAGTTCGGGACAGGGTCATGGCTACACCTTC. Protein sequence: CASSSGQGHGYTF.

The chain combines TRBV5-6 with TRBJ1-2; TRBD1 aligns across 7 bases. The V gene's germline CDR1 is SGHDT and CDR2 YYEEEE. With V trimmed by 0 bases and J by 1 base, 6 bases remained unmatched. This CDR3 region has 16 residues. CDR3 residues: CASSLGPGDSNYGYTF. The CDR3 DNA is TGTGCCAGCAGCTTGGGTCCAGGGGACAGTAACTATGGCTACACCTTC. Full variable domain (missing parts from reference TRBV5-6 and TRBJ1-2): DAGVTQSPTHLIKTRGQQVTLRCSPKSGHDTVSWYQQALGQGPQFIFQYYEEEERQRGNFPDRFSGHQFPNYSSELNVNALLLGDSALYLCASSLGPGDSNYGYTFGSGTRLTVV.

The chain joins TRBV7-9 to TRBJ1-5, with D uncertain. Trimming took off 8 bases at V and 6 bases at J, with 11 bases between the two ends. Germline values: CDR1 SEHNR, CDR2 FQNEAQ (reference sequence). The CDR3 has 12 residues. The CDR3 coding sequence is TGTGCCAGCGCCGCGGGTGGTCAGCCCCAGCATTTT. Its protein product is CASAAGGQPQHF.